This T cell receptor beta chain stems from a study of beta chain features in type 1 diabetes (dated by TCRdb to 2016 to 2019). Turning to the overall study: Mean age, gender distribution, total cell number and subset yield did not differ between patients and healthy donors. A total of roughly 100 million sorted cells were examined across all samples, and the number of cells per subset was strongly correlated with RNA yield. In the study, recently diagnosed type 1 diabetes patients and matched healthy donors were compared on the TCRB repertoires of their sorted circulating CD4+ T cell subsets. Naive and central memory subsets were obtained from all 30 or so donors, but regulatory and stem cell-like memory subsets were isolated from only 8 patients and roughly 8 healthy donors. Broad study findings and their caveats: Because small numbers of individuals were included in the HLA sub-analyses, any influence of HLA type on TCRB rearrangement was left unresolved. Because cDNA rather than genomic DNA was sequenced, highly expressing activated cells could have been over-represented, although no difference in activation and CD3 levels was found between groups. Type 1 diabetes patients showed a moderate but significant shortening of TCRB CDR3 length in all four CD4+ subsets. Shorter templates might have been favored by PCR, but patient and control samples were amplified and corrected together, so both groups would have been affected equally by any skew. Patients with type 1 diabetes made fewer insertions and deleted more nucleotides at VDJ recombination sites, implying thymic rearrangement abnormalities. Naive, central memory and regulatory TCRB repertoires appeared more similar among patients than among healthy donors.

This clone was seen a handful of times. Its antigen specificity is not known. One base away there is no much larger clone; base qualities are not given. The entire isolated RNA was reverse transcribed using the High Capacity cDNA Reverse Transcription Kit, and thus expressed TCRB transcripts were sequenced. Deep immunoSEQ sequencing was performed on naive, central memory and regulatory T cell samples, with an average of roughly 4 million total reads per sample. Sorted cells were lysed in RLT buffer, and RNA was extracted using DNase-treated RNeasy Micro or Mini kits according to cell number. To prevent cross-contamination, each cell subset was processed individually, whereas patient and healthy donor samples were processed jointly. Using the immunoSEQ multiplex PCR, TCRB sequences were amplified from cDNA into 87-bp fragments spanning the CDR3 region. The amplicons were sequenced using the Illumina HiSeq platform. The source study handled its data this way. PCR bias was computationally corrected using synthetic template baselines, reads within Hamming distance 2 were collapsed, and singletons that could not be merged were discarded. Reads were aligned to IMGT to assign V, D and J genes, CDR3 length, and insertions or deletions at six rearrangement sites. Within each subset, clonotype counts were normalized to the number of sorted cells before true diversity and Gini coefficients were calculated with the tcR R package. The overlap coefficient, calculated on TCRB nucleotide sequences, was used to measure repertoire sharing. TCRdb re-hosts the immuneACCESS table, in-frame sequences only. Its copies lack some clones; in the studies checked, an unresolved V gene accounts for under half of them, and the cause for the rest is not known. Clone size and the V and J calls come from that table; the DNA yielded D and trimming. This sample comprises about 160,000 clones, about 8.1% of them detected only once. The ten largest make up under 0.65% of the sample.

V is shortened by 0 bases, J by 5 bases, and the region joining them spans 10 bases. The germline V gene gives CDR1 as SGHAT and CDR2 as FQNNGV. The CDR3 runs 14 amino acids, cysteine and phenylalanine included. Left in the record is the CDR3 DNA by itself, 42 bases read in frame from the first base. A single peripheral blood draw of about 116 mL on average was collected from each donor into heparinised tubes. Naive, central memory, regulatory and stem cell-like memory CD4+ T cells were sorted on a BD FACSAria II using a panel including CD45RO, CCR7, CD25, CD127, CD95 and CD27. Every sorted population had a purity above 95%. PBMCs were isolated right away by Lymphoprep density gradient centrifugation and were stained directly, without culture. To minimize batch effects, samples were stained and sorted in pairs, one healthy donor with one patient per experiment.

The sample consisted of central memory CD4+ T cells from blood. The rearranged segments are TRBV11-2 and TRBJ1-2, with no confidently assigned D gene. The receptor comes from a woman aged 18-29 years with type 1 diabetes. The DNA sequence is as follows: TGTGCCAGCAGCTTAGACCTTTATCGGTATGGCTACACCTTC. It is translated as CASSLDLYRYGYTF. Joined to the reference TRBV11-2 and TRBJ1-2 proteins, this CDR3 gives the full variable domain: EAGVAQSPRYKIIEKRQSVAFWCNPISGHATLYWYQQILGQGPKLLIQFQNNGVVDDSQLPKDRFSAERLKGVDSTLKIQPAKLEDSAVYLCASSLDLYRYGYTFGSGTRLTVV.